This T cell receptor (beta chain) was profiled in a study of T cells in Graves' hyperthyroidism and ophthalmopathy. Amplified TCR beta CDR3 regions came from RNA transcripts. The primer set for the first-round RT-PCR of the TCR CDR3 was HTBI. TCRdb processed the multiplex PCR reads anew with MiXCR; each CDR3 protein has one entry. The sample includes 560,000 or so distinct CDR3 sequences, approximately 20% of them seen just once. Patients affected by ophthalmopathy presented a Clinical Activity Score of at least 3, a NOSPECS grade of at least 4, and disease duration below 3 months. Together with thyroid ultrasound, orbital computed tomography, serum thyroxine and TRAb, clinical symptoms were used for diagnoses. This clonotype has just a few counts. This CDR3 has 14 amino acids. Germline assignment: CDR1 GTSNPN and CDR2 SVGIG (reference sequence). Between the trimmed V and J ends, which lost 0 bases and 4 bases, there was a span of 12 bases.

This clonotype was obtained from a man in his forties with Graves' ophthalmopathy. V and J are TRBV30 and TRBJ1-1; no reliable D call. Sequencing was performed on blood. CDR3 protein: CAWSVGVGGTEAFF. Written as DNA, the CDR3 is TGTGCCTGGAGTGTAGGAGTAGGAGGCACTGAAGCTTTCTTT.